There are a few counts of the clone carrying this TCR beta chain. Its target is not known. CDR3 length: 16 residues. CDR1 and CDR2 from the germline V gene are SNHLY and FYNNEI. V was clipped by 6 bases and J by 2 bases; unmatched bases: 8. These data are taken from a study of response to subunit inactivated influenza vaccine. Whole-study findings and limits: It was suggested by the authors that few new T cells are recruited by each seasonal influenza vaccination.

MiXCR, applied by TCRdb to the RT-PCR reads, yields one record per CDR3 protein. Of 500,000 to 600,000 distinct CDR3 sequences listed, 14% are singletons. This receptor was obtained from a middle-aged man who received an inactivated influenza vaccine. The chain combines TRBV2 with TRBJ2-1, with 9 nucleotides matching TRBD2. This sample comprised PBMCs from blood, obtained less than 13 days after vaccination. The CDR3 DNA reads TGTGCCAGCAGAAGGGTCTCTAGCGGGACCTACAATGAGCAGTTCTTC. Protein product: CASRRVSSGTYNEQFF.